This T cell receptor beta chain was sequenced for a study of CD8+CD57+ T cells in acquired aplastic anemia. This clonotype was found a few times. Per the germline V gene, CDR1 is LNHNV and CDR2 is YYDKDF (reference sequence). Trimming took 3 bases from V and 4 from J, leaving 11 bases between them. The CDR3 runs 14 residues. Genomic DNA served as template for TCR beta VDJ and CDR3 profiling. TCRdb fed the reads into MiXCR, producing one record per CDR3 protein. The sample records roughly 150,000 distinct CDR3 sequences, 35% to 55% being singletons. The rearrangement links TRBV15 to TRBJ2-3; D ambiguous. This clonotype was sampled from a human donor in good health. The sample taken for sequencing was sorted CD4+, CD8+, or CD8+CD57+ T cells (not recorded which) from PBMCs. The CDR3 DNA follows: TGTGCCACCAGCAGCCTGGGTTTCCCAGATACGCAGTATTTT. The encoded protein is CATSSLGFPDTQYF.